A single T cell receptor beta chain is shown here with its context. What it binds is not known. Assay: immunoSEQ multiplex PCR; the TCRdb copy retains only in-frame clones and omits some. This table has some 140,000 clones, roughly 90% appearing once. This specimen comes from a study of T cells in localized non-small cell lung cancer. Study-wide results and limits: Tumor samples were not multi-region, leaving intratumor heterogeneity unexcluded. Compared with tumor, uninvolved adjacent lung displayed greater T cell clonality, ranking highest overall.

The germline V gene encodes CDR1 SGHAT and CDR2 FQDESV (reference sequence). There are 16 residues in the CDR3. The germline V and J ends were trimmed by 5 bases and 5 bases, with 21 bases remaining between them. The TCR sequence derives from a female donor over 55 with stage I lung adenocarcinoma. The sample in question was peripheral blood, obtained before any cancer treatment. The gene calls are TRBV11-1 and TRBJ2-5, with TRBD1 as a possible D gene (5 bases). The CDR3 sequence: CASSQLSYGAGETQYF. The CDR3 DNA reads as TGTGCCAGCAGCCAACTTAGTTATGGGGCAGGGGAGACCCAGTACTTC.